The clone carrying this T cell receptor (beta chain) was seen a few times. These data come from a study of regulatory T cells in long-lasting Graves disease. To make TCR beta libraries, researchers used iRepertoire HTBI primers and Arm-PCR of CDR3 regions. Original analysis: Samples revealed 60 to 70 TRBV and 11 to 15 TRBJ segments. Each CDR3 protein is one row after TCRdb ran MiXCR on the multiplex PCR reads. The authors' filters were not applied to this entry. The data contain 250,000 to 400,000 distinct CDR3 sequences, about 20% of them singletons. CDR1 and CDR2 (germline): SEHNR, FQNEAQ (reference sequence). Germline trimming cut 8 bases from V and 3 bases from J; bases unmatched to any gene: 9. CDR3 length equals 14 residues. Time point of the sample: newly diagnosed GD, antithyroid drugs for less than 3 months. Extracted RNA from PBMCs served as the source of the TCR library. Blood from the periphery, approximately 8.6 milliliters in all, was drawn into EDTA tubes.

Specimen: peripheral blood mononuclear cells (PBMCs), collected at new diagnosis, from a patient treated with antithyroid drugs. This TCR came from a female donor with Graves disease. V is TRBV7-9 and J is TRBJ1-1; 7 bases agree with TRBD1. As DNA, the CDR3 is TGTGCCAGCTCTCAGGGGGGGCTGTACACTGAAGCTTTCTTT. Protein product: CASSQGGLYTEAFF.